A selection of T cell receptor beta chains follows, all from one sample in a study of blood T cell repertoires in COVID-19. Assay used: immunoSEQ multiplex PCR; TCRdb lists only in-frame clones, some missing. The sample carries a few hundred thousand clones, more than 70% recorded once. The source material was peripheral blood. The source is a woman aged 45-65 years with acute or convalescent COVID-19. Both conserved end residues are part of each CDR3. The D gene is left open where the match is weak. Clone sizes are given selectively: once, few, many, or a class where the clone is expanded.

clone size: .; V gene: TRBV20-1; J gene: TRBJ2-7; D gene: .; CDR3 DNA: TGCAGTGCTAGTTCCGGGACTTACTCCTACGAGCAGTACTTC; CDR3 protein: CSASSGTYSYEQYF
clone size: .; V gene: TRBV11-3; J gene: TRBJ1-1; D gene: .; CDR3 DNA: TGTGCCAGCAGCTTAGATCGGGGGGAAGCTTTCTTT; CDR3 protein: CASSLDRGEAFF
clone size: .; V gene: TRBV5-8; J gene: TRBJ1-5; D gene: .; CDR3 DNA: TGTGCCAGCAGCCCCTTCGTGGCCGGGGGGAATGGTCAGCCCCAGCATTTT; CDR3 protein: CASSPFVAGGNGQPQHF
clone size: .; V gene: TRBV30; J gene: TRBJ1-2; D gene: TRBD1; CDR3 DNA: TGTGCCTGGAGCTTGGTGAGGGGGCACACCGCCTTC; CDR3 protein: CAWSLVRGHTAF
clone size: .; V gene: TRBV19; J gene: TRBJ1-5; D gene: .; CDR3 DNA: TGTGCCAGTAGTATCCAGGCCAATCAGCCCCAGCATTTT; CDR3 protein: CASSIQANQPQHF
clone size: .; V gene: TRBV7-9; J gene: TRBJ2-5; D gene: TRBD2; CDR3 DNA: TGTGCCAGCCGTCGACTAGCGGGGATCCAAGAGACCCAGTACTTC; CDR3 protein: CASRRLAGIQETQYF
clone size: .; V gene: TRBV2; J gene: TRBJ2-2; D gene: .; CDR3 DNA: TGTGCCAGCAGTGAAAGGAGACAGCTCTCTTCCACCGGGGAGCTGTTTTTT; CDR3 protein: CASSERRQLSSTGELFF
clone size: once; V gene: TRBV19; J gene: TRBJ1-5; D gene: .; CDR3 DNA: TGTGCCAGTAGCCCTGATGGGAGGGGTCCTGGGCCCCAGCATTTT; CDR3 protein: CASSPDGRGPGPQHF
clone size: .; V gene: TRBV12-5; J gene: TRBJ2-5; D gene: TRBD1; CDR3 DNA: TGTGCTAGTGGTCCGACAGGGGCAGAGACCCAGTACTTC; CDR3 protein: CASGPTGAETQYF
clone size: .; V gene: TRBV7-7; J gene: TRBJ2-3; D gene: TRBD1; CDR3 DNA: TGTGCCAGCAGCTTAGACAGGGGGGATACGCAGTATTTT; CDR3 protein: CASSLDRGDTQYF
clone size: .; V gene: TRBV18; J gene: TRBJ2-7; D gene: .; CDR3 DNA: TGTGCCAGCTCCCCCATCCTATACGAGCAGTACTTC; CDR3 protein: CASSPILYEQYF
clone size: .; V gene: TRBV30; J gene: TRBJ2-2; D gene: .; CDR3 DNA: TGTGCCTGGAGTGTGGCGCGTTCGGAGACAGGGAACACCGGGGAGCTGTTTTTT; CDR3 protein: CAWSVARSETGNTGELFF
clone size: .; V gene: TRBV24-1; J gene: TRBJ1-2; D gene: .; CDR3 DNA: TGTGCCACCAGTGCCCCAGAACAGGGTAACTATGGCTACACCTTC; CDR3 protein: CATSAPEQGNYGYTF
clone size: .; V gene: TRBV10-3; J gene: TRBJ2-5; D gene: TRBD2; CDR3 DNA: TGTGCCAGCCAGCGGGGGGGTCTCCAAGAGACCCAGTACTTC; CDR3 protein: CASQRGGLQETQYF
clone size: .; V gene: TRBV19; J gene: TRBJ1-2; D gene: .; CDR3 DNA: TGTGCCAGTAGTCCTACCATTATACAGGGCTCCTATGGCTACACCTTC; CDR3 protein: CASSPTIIQGSYGYTF
clone size: .; V gene: TRBV12-3/TRBV12-4; J gene: TRBJ1-3; D gene: .; CDR3 DNA: TGTGCCAGCAGGGAAGCAGGGGAGAACACCATATATTTT; CDR3 protein: CASREAGENTIYF
clone size: .; V gene: TRBV2; J gene: TRBJ2-4; D gene: TRBD1; CDR3 DNA: TGTGCCAGCAGTTCAAGGACAGGGGAAAACATTCAGTACTTC; CDR3 protein: CASSSRTGENIQYF
clone size: .; V gene: TRBV5-4; J gene: TRBJ2-5; D gene: TRBD1; CDR3 DNA: TGTGCCAGCAGCTTAGGGACAGACCAAGAGACCCAGTACTTC; CDR3 protein: CASSLGTDQETQYF